Sequencing of this T cell receptor (beta chain) was carried out in a study of shared clonotypes between healthy human individuals. Whole-study context: Participating donors consisted of a couple of women and a few men aged 18 to 49.

The repertoire was sequenced with immunoSEQ multiplex PCR; TCRdb's copy has only in-frame clones and lacks some. The sample yields under 2,000,000 clones, less than 95% seen once. Per germline, CDR1 LNHNV and CDR2 YYDKDF (reference sequence). The V gene lost 3 bases and the J gene lost 9 bases, with 9 bases spanning the gap. The CDR3 totals 12 residues. Naive CD8 cells lacked CD45RO and underwent positive selection for CCR7, leaving out terminally differentiated effector memory CD45RA+ cells. A remark on this clone: Its antigen is still unknown.

Study-wide points: The low donor count limited represented genetic and exposure-history diversity. An anticipated effect of sequencing depth on clonotype sharing among donors was recognized.

The chain employs TRBV15 and TRBJ1-5, with a tentative D call TRBD1 (5 bases). The sequencing sample was made of naive CD8+ T cells sorted from blood. This TCR was sampled from a young man in good health. The CDR3, as DNA: TGTGCCACCAGCAGGTCGGGGGGGCCCCAGCATTTT. Its translation: CATSRSGGPQHF.